Below, one T cell receptor beta chain is given with its context. Loaded into unsorted PBMC replicate PCRs was approximately 300 ng DNA, some 27,000 T cell genomes. Generated by immunoSEQ multiplex PCR, the TCRdb table keeps only in-frame clones and is missing some. Of about 480,000 clones detected, 75% to 80% appear once; the ten largest clones hold under 15%. The data are from a study of shared clonotypes between healthy human individuals. Study background: Samples came from two female and a few male donors aged 18 to 49.

This CDR3 has 16 residues. CDR1 is GTSNPN, CDR2 SVGIG, per germline (reference sequence). The V gene end was trimmed by 0 bases and the J gene end by 7 bases; junction bases not matched to a gene: 11. The donor population consisted of healthy HIV-negative adults with no recent acute infections or vaccinations. The sequence was collected from a woman in her thirties or forties in good health. Some clones in this sample may be carry-over from other donors' samples. The sample taken for sequencing was PBMCs. The V gene is TRBV30, the J gene TRBJ1-2, with 10 bases identical to TRBD1. The CDR3 bases are TGTGCCTGGAGTGTATTTGAGACAGGGGGCGAAAGTGGCTACACCTTC. It translates to CAWSVFETGGESGYTF. Drawing the rest from reference TRBV30 and TRBJ1-2, the complete variable domain is SQTIHQWPATLVQPVGSPLSLECTVEGTSNPNLYWYRQAAGRGLQLLFYSVGIGQISSEVPQNLSASRPQDRQFILSSKKLLLSDSGFYLCAWSVFETGGESGYTFGSGTRLTVV.